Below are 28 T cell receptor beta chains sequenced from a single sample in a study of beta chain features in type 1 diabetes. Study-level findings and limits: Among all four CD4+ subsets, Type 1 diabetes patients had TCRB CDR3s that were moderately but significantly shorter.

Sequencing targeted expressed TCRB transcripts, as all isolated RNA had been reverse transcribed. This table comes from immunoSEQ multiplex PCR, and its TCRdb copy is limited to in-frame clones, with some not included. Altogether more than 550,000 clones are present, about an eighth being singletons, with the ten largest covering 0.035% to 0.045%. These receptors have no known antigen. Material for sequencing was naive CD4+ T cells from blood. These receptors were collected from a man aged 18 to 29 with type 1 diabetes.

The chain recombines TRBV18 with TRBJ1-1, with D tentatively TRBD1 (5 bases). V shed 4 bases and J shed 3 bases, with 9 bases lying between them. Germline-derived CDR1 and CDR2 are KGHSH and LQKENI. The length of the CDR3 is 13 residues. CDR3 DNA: TGTGCCAGCTCACAGGGACGGGACACTGAAGCTTTCTTT. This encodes CASSQGRDTEAFF.

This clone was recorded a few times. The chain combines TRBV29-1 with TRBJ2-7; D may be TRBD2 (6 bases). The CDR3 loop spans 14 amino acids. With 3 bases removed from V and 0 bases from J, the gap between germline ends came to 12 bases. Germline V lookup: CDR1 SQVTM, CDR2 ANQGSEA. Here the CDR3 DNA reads TGCAGCGTTGATGGGGGGACGGACTCCTACGAGCAGTACTTC. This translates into CSVDGGTDSYEQYF.

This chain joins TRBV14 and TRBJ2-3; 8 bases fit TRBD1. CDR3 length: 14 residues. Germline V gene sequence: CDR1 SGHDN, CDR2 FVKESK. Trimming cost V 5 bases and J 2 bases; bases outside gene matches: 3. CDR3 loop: CASSLDRVTDTQYF. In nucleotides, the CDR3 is TGTGCCAGCAGCTTGGACAGGGTCACAGATACGCAGTATTTT.

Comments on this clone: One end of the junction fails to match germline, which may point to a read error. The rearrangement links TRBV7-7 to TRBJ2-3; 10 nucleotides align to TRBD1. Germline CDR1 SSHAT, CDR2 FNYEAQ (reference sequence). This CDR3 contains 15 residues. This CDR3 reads CASSPLGTGAGTQYF. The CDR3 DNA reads TGTGCTAGCAGCCCCCTCGGGACAGGGGCCGGTACGCAGTATTTT.

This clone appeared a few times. CDR3 sequence: CASSRFPGQGIGYTF. CDR3 sequence (DNA): TGTGCCAGCAGCCGATTCCCGGGACAGGGAATTGGCTACACCTTC. The chain links TRBV7-2 to TRBJ1-2; 9 nucleotides line up with TRBD1. The CDR3 spans 15 residues. The junction had 11 bases not matched to a gene; V was cut back by 5 bases and J by 7 bases. CDR1 and CDR2 from the germline V gene are SGHTA and FQGNSA.

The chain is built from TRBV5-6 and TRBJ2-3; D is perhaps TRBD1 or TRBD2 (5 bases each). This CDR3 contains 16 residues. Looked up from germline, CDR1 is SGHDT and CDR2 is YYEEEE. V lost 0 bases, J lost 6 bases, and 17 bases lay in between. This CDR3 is CASSLVRTLGVDTQYF. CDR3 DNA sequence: TGTGCCAGCAGCTTGGTCCGGACCCTGGGGGTGGATACGCAGTATTTT.

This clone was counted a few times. Here the CDR3 reads CASSRQLGHEQYF. CDR3 coding DNA: TGTGCCAGCAGCCGGCAACTAGGGCACGAGCAGTACTTC. The J gene is TRBJ2-7, the V gene TRBV14; a weak D match, TRBD2 (5 bases). The germline CDR1 and CDR2 sequences are SGHDN and FVKESK. This CDR3 spans 13 amino acids. Trimming shortened V by 4 bases and J by 5 bases, and 12 bases separated the two germline ends. The full variable domain, its missing parts supplied by reference TRBV14 and TRBJ2-7, is EAGVTQFPSHSVIEKGQTVTLRCDPISGHDNLYWYRRVMGKEIKFLLHFVKESKQDESGMPNNRFLAERTGGTYSTLKVQPAELEDSGVYFCASSRQLGHEQYFGPGTRLTVT.

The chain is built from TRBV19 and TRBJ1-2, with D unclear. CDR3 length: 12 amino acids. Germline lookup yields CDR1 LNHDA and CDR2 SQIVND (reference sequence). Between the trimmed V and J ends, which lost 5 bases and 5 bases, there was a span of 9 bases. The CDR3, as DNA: TGTGCCAGTAGTCTGGTCGGGTATGGCTACACCTTC. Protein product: CASSLVGYGYTF. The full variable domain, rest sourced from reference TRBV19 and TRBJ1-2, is DGGITQSPKYLFRKEGQNVTLSCEQNLNHDAMYWYRQDPGQGLRLIYYSQIVNDFQKGDIAEGYSVSREKKESFPLTVTSAQKNPTAFYLCASSLVGYGYTFGSGTRLTVV.

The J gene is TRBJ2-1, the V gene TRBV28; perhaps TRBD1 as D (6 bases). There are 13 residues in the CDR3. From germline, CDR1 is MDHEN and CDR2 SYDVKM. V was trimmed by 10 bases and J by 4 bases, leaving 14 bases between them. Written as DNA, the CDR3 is TGTGCCACCCAGACAGGTATTTACAATGAGCAGTTCTTC. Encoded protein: CATQTGIYNEQFF.

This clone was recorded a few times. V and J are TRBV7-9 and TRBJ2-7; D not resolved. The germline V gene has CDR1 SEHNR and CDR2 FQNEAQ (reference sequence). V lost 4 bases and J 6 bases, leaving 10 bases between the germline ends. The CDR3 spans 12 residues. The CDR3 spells CASSSERGEQYF. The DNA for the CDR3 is TGTGCCAGCAGCTCGGAACGCGGCGAGCAGTACTTC.

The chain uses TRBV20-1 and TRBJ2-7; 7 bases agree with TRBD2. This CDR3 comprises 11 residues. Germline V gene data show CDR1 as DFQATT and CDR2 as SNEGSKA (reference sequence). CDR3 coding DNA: TGCAGCGGCGGGAGTCGGTACGAGCAGTACTTC. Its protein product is CSGGSRYEQYF.

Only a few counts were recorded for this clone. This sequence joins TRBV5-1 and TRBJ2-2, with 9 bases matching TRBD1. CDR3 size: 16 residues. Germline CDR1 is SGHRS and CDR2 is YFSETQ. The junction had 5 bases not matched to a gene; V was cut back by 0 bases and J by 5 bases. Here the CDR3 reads CASSLAGQGPTGELFF. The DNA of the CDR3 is TGCGCCAGCAGCTTGGCGGGACAGGGCCCAACCGGGGAGCTGTTTTTT.

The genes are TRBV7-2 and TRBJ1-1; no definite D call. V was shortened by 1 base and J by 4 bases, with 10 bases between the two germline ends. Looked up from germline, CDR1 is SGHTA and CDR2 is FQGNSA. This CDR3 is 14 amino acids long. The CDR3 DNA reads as TGTGCCAGCAGCTTAGTTGGGGAGCCCACTGAAGCTTTCTTT. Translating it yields CASSLVGEPTEAFF.

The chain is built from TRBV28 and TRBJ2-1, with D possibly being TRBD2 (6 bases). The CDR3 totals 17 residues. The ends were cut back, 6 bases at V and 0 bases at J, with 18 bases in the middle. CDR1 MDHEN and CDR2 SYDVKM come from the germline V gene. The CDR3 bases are TGTGCCAGCAGAAGAGGAGGGCCCTTATACTCCTACAATGAGCAGTTCTTC. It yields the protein CASRRGGPLYSYNEQFF.

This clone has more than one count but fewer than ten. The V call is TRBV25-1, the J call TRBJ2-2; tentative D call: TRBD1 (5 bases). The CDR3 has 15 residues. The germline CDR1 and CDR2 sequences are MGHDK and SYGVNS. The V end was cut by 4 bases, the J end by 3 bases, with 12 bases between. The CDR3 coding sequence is TGTGCCAGCAGTGTGCCAGGGTTTGACACCGGGGAGCTGTTTTTT. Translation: CASSVPGFDTGELFF.

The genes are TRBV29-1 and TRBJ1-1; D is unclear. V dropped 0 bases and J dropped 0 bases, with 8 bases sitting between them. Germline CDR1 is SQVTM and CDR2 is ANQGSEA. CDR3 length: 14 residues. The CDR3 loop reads CSVEDRSMNTEAFF. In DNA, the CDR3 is TGCAGCGTTGAAGACAGATCAATGAACACTGAAGCTTTCTTT.

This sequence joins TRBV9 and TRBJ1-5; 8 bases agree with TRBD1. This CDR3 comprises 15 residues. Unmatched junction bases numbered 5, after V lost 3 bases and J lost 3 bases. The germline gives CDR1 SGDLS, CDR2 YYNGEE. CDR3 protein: CASSAPGQVNQPQHF. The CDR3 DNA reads TGTGCCAGCAGCGCACCGGGACAGGTCAATCAGCCCCAGCATTTT. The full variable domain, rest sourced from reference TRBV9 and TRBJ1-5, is DSGVTQTPKHLITATGQRVTLRCSPRSGDLSVYWYQQSLDQGLQFLIQYYNGEERAKGNILERFSAQQFPDLHSELNLSSLELGDSALYFCASSAPGQVNQPQHFGDGTRLSIL.

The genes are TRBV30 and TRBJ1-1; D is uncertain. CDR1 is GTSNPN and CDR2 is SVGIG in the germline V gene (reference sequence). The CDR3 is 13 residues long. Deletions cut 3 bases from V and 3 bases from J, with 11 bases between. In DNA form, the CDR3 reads TGTGCCTGGAGCCGAATAGTGGACACTGAAGCTTTCTTT. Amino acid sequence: CAWSRIVDTEAFF.

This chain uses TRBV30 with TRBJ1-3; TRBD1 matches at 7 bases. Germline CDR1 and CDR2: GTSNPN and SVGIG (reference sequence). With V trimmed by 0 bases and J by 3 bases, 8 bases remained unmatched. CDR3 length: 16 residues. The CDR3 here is CAWSVQAAGGGNTIYF. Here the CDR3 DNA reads TGTGCCTGGAGTGTACAGGCGGCAGGGGGTGGAAACACCATATATTTT. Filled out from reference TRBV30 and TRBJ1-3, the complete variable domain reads SQTIHQWPATLVQPVGSPLSLECTVEGTSNPNLYWYRQAAGRGLQLLFYSVGIGQISSEVPQNLSASRPQDRQFILSSKKLLLSDSGFYLCAWSVQAAGGGNTIYFGEGSWLTVV.

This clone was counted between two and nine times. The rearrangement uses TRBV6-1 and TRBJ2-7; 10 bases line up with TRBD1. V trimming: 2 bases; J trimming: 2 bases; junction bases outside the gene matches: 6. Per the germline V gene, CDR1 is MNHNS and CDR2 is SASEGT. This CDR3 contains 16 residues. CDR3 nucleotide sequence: TGTGCCAGCAGTGAATATTTCGGGACAGGGGCCTACGAGCAGTACTTC. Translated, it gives CASSEYFGTGAYEQYF.

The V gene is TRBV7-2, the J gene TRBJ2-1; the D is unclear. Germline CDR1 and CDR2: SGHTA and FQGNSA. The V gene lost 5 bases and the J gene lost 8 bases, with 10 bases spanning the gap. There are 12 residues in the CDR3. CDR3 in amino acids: CASSLSSYEQFF. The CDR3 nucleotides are TGTGCCAGCAGCCTTAGTAGCTATGAGCAGTTCTTC.

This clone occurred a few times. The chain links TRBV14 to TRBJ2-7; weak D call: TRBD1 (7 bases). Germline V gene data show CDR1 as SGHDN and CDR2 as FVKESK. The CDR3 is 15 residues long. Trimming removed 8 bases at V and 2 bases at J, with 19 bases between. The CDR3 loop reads CASSKGAWEAYEQYF. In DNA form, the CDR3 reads TGTGCCAGCTCAAAGGGGGCTTGGGAGGCCTACGAGCAGTACTTC.

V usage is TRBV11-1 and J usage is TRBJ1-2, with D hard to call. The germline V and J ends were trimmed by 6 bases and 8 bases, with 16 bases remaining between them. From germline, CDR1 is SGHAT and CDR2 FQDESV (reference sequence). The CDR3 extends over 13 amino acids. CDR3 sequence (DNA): TGTGCCAGCAGTTATGACATGTCCCAGGGCTACACCTTC. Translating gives CASSYDMSQGYTF.

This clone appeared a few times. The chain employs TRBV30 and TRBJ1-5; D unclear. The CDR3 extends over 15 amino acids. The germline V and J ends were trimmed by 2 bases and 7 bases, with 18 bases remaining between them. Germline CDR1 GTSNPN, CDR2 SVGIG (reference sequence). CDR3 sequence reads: CAWSISLGEYQPQHF. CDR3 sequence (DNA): TGTGCCTGGAGTATCTCGTTGGGAGAGTACCAGCCCCAGCATTTT.

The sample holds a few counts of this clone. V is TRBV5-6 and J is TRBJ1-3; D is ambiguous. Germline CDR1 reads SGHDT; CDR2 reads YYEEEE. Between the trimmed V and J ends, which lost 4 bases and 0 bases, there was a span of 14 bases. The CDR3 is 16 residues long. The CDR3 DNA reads TGTGCCAGCAGCCCTCGCCGAGACCTCTCTGGAAACACCATATATTTT. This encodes CASSPRRDLSGNTIYF.

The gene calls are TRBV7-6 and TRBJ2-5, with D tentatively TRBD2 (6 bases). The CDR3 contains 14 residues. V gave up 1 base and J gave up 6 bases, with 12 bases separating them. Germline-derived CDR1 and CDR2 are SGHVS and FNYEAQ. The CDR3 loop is CASSLESGEQTQYF. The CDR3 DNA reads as TGTGCCAGCAGCTTAGAGTCGGGGGAGCAGACCCAGTACTTC.

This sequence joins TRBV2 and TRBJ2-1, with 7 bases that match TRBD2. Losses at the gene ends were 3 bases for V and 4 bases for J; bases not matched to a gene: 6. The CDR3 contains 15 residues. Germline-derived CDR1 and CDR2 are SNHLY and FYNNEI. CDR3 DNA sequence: TGTGCCAGCAGTGATACCGGGGGGTTGTACAATGAGCAGTTCTTC. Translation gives CASSDTGGLYNEQFF.

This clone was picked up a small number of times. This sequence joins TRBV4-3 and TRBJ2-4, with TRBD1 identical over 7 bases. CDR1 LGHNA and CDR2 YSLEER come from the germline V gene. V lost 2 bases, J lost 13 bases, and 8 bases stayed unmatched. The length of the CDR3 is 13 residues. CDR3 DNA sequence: TGCGCCAGCAGCCAACAGACAGGGATGGAACAGTACTTC. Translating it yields CASSQQTGMEQYF.